Each of the 20 T cell receptor beta chains below was sequenced from the same sample in a study of T-cell memory formation after mild COVID-19. TCRdb reanalysed the 5' RACE reads using MiXCR and keeps one entry per CDR3 protein. Seen here are roughly 200,000 distinct CDR3 sequences, 9.5% observed once, and the top ten hold around 3.3%. The sample taken for sequencing was PBMCs or a T cell subset sorted from them (not recorded which). These receptor sequences come from a man between 18 and 35 years old who had mild COVID-19 (a few samples of this study predate the infection). Cell type and time point are not known.

This clonotype was observed many times. The genes are TRBV5-6 and TRBJ2-1; D not certain. The V gene's germline CDR1 is SGHDT and CDR2 YYEEEE. V gave up 0 bases and J gave up 5 bases, with 3 bases separating them. CDR3 length: 12 amino acids. The CDR3 loop is CASSLEDNEQFF. The CDR3 nucleotides read TGTGCCAGCAGCTTGGAAGACAATGAGCAGTTCTTC. Supplemented by reference TRBV5-6 and TRBJ2-1, the full variable domain reads DAGVTQSPTHLIKTRGQQVTLRCSPKSGHDTVSWYQQALGQGPQFIFQYYEEEERQRGNFPDRFSGHQFPNYSSELNVNALLLGDSALYLCASSLEDNEQFFGPGTRLTVL.

At least ten counts were recorded for this clonotype. The V and J genes are TRBV5-1 and TRBJ2-7; D is perhaps TRBD2 (6 bases). The CDR3 extends over 14 amino acids. Trimming left V 4 bases short and J 4 bases short, with 15 bases between. The germline V gene has CDR1 SGHRS and CDR2 YFSETQ. CDR3 protein: CASSVGGDGYEQYF. CDR3 coding DNA: TGCGCCAGCAGCGTCGGGGGAGATGGTTACGAGCAGTACTTC. The complete variable domain, with remaining parts taken from reference TRBV5-1 and TRBJ2-7, reads KAGVTQTPRYLIKTRGQQVTLSCSPISGHRSVSWYQQTPGQGLQFLFEYFSETQRNKGNFPGRFSGRQFSNSRSEMNVSTLELGDSALYLCASSVGGDGYEQYFGPGTRLTVT.

This clonotype was recorded a few times. The CDR3: CSAQSFRNTEAFF. CDR3 DNA: TGCAGTGCCCAGTCCTTTAGGAACACTGAAGCTTTCTTT. The rearrangement uses TRBV20-1 and TRBJ1-1; D remains ambiguous. In germline, CDR1 is DFQATT, CDR2 SNEGSKA (reference sequence). The CDR3 has 13 residues. Trimming removed 6 bases at V and 1 base at J, with 12 bases between.

As regards this clonotype: This may arise from a read error, as a much more abundant clone is one base away. The V and J genes are TRBV6-1 and TRBJ1-1; D not resolved. Germline-derived CDR1 and CDR2 are MNHNS and SASEGT. The CDR3 spans 11 residues. V gave up 6 bases and J gave up 2 bases, with 4 bases separating them. The CDR3 sequence: CASRDNTEAFF. The CDR3 DNA reads TGTGCCAGCAGGGATAACACTGAAGCTTTCTTT.

This chain uses TRBV4-2 with TRBJ2-1, with 12 bases aligning to TRBD2. Trimming removed 3 bases from V and 5 bases from J; junction bases left unmatched: 5. In germline, CDR1 is LGHNA, CDR2 YNFKEQ. The CDR3 length is 16 residues. The CDR3 sequence is CASSQRGLAGDNEQFF. Written as DNA, the CDR3 is TGTGCCAGCAGCCAGCGGGGACTAGCGGGCGACAATGAGCAGTTCTTC.

The CDR3 nucleotides read TGCGCCAGCAGCTTACTAGCGGGGTCCTACAATGAGCAGTTCTTC. Protein product: CASSLLAGSYNEQFF. The chain combines TRBV5-1 with TRBJ2-1, with 10 bases matching TRBD2. This CDR3 has 15 residues. Germline CDR1 reads SGHRS; CDR2 reads YFSETQ. The V segment lost 2 bases and the J segment 1 base; nucleotides outside the gene matches: 0.

A note on this clonotype: A clone one base away is much larger, so this may be a read error. V gene TRBV7-9 combines with J gene TRBJ2-5; D gene uncertain. Germline CDR1 reads SEHNR; CDR2 reads FQNEAQ (reference sequence). CDR3 length: 14 amino acids. Trimming took 0 bases from V and 3 from J, leaving 8 bases between them. The CDR3 loop reads CASSLAPVKETQYF. The CDR3 DNA reads TGTGCCAGCAGCTTAGCCCCGGTCAAAGAGACCCAGTACTTC. The whole variable domain, filled in from reference TRBV7-9 and TRBJ2-5, reads DTGVSQNPRHKITKRGQNVTFRCDPISEHNRLYWYRQTLGQGPEFLTYFQNEAQLEKSRLLSDRFSAERPKGSFSTLEIQRTEQGDSAMYLCASSLAPVKETQYFGPGTRLLVL.

This sequence joins TRBV12-3 or TRBV12-4 and TRBJ2-7; no clear D gene. The CDR3 contains 13 residues. The V end was cut by 5 bases, the J end by 6 bases, with 14 bases between. CDR3 sequence: CASSLFEVGEQYV. The CDR3 nucleotides read TGTGCCAGCAGTCTGTTTGAGGTAGGCGAGCAGTACGTC.

In this sample, this clonotype turned up a few times. The chain couples TRBV7-9 to TRBJ2-1; D remains ambiguous. This CDR3 contains 11 residues. V lost 3 bases to trimming and J lost 10 bases, with 7 bases between them. Per germline, CDR1 SEHNR and CDR2 FQNEAQ (reference sequence). CDR3 coding DNA: TGTGCCAGCAGCTTGGTGACAGAGCAGTTCTTC. Residues: CASSLVTEQFF.

The rearrangement joins TRBV18 to TRBJ2-6; no definite D call. Germline V CDR1 and CDR2: KGHSH, LQKENI. V dropped 0 bases and J dropped 7 bases, with 7 bases sitting between them. The CDR3 is 14 residues long. The CDR3 bases are TGTGCCAGCTCACCACCGGGCACAGCCAACGTCCTGACTTTC. It yields the protein CASSPPGTANVLTF.

This chain connects TRBV19 to TRBJ2-5, with D possibly called TRBD1 or TRBD2 (6 bases each). Between the trimmed V and J ends, which lost 7 bases and 5 bases, there was a span of 17 bases. Germline V gene sequence: CDR1 LNHDA, CDR2 SQIVND (reference sequence). The CDR3 contains 14 residues. The CDR3 coding sequence is TGTGCCAGTATGGGGGCAGGACGGGAGGAGACCCAGTACTTC. Protein sequence: CASMGAGREETQYF.

This clonotype has a handful of counts. The chain joins TRBV5-1 to TRBJ2-6; D is unresolved. Deletions cut 2 bases from V and 0 bases from J, with 15 bases between. This CDR3 has 18 amino acids. CDR1 and CDR2 (germline): SGHRS, YFSETQ. Here the CDR3 reads CASSFSGSLRSGANVLTF. The CDR3 DNA sequence: TGCGCCAGCAGCTTTTCGGGCAGTCTTCGCTCTGGGGCCAACGTCCTGACTTTC.

This clonotype was recorded many times. The J gene is TRBJ1-4, the V gene TRBV5-1; maybe TRBD1 (6 bases). This CDR3 contains 14 residues. Between the trimmed V and J ends, which lost 0 bases and 8 bases, there was a span of 11 bases. CDR1 and CDR2 (germline): SGHRS, YFSETQ. The CDR3: CASSLDGTWEKLFF. Written as DNA, the CDR3 is TGCGCCAGCAGCTTGGATGGGACATGGGAAAAACTGTTTTTT.

Only a few counts were recorded for this clonotype. The chain employs TRBV5-6 and TRBJ2-4; D ambiguous. The CDR3 contains 16 residues. Per germline, CDR1 SGHDT and CDR2 YYEEEE. V gave up 0 bases and J gave up 0 bases, with 10 bases separating them. CDR3 sequence reads: CASSLASEIAKNIQYF. The CDR3 DNA reads TGTGCCAGCAGCTTGGCGTCAGAAATAGCCAAAAACATTCAGTACTTC.

This clonotype has just a few counts. This chain uses TRBV4-3 with TRBJ2-3, with D uncertain. Trimming pared 0 bases from V and 3 bases from J, leaving 7 bases between. Germline-derived CDR1 and CDR2 are LGHNA and YSLEER. This CDR3 spans 14 amino acids. The DNA of the CDR3 is TGCGCCAGCAGCCAAGATCGGTGGACAGATACGCAGTATTTT. Residues: CASSQDRWTDTQYF.

The chain joins TRBV19 to TRBJ1-1; D gene unclear. The length of the CDR3 is 13 residues. Germline loops: CDR1 LNHDA, CDR2 SQIVND (reference sequence). Trimming shortened V by 8 bases and J by 4 bases, and 14 bases separated the two germline ends. CDR3 residues: CASDRHDVTEAFF. CDR3 coding DNA: TGTGCCAGTGATCGGCACGACGTCACTGAAGCTTTCTTT.

Ten or more counts support this clonotype. The rearrangement links TRBV6-5 to TRBJ1-4; no reliable D call. The CDR3 loop spans 14 amino acids. Trimming left V 0 bases short and J 5 bases short, with 7 bases between. Germline loops: CDR1 MNHEY, CDR2 SVGAGI. The CDR3 sequence is CASSYSYRNEKLFF. Written as DNA, the CDR3 is TGTGCCAGCAGTTACTCGTATAGGAATGAAAAACTGTTTTTT.

This clonotype occurred a few times. The chain couples TRBV18 to TRBJ1-2, with TRBD1 matching 7 bases. This CDR3 spans 16 amino acids. V was pared by 1 base and J by 4 bases, with 9 bases of the junction left unmatched. Germline-derived CDR1 and CDR2 are KGHSH and LQKENI. Here the CDR3 reads CASSPRDSHKAYGYTF. The DNA of the CDR3 is TGTGCCAGCTCACCACGGGACAGTCACAAGGCCTATGGCTACACCTTC.

This clonotype has only a few counts. The CDR3 spells CASSIGSEETQYF. The CDR3, as DNA: TGTGCCAGCAGTATCGGCAGCGAAGAGACCCAGTACTTC. The V and J genes are TRBV9 and TRBJ2-5; D not certain. CDR1 is SGDLS, CDR2 YYNGEE, per germline. V dropped 5 bases and J dropped 3 bases, with 11 bases sitting between them. The CDR3 extends over 13 amino acids.

The table lists this clonotype with a few counts. The rearrangement uses TRBV7-2 and TRBJ1-4; TRBD1 agrees at 9 bases. The length of the CDR3 is 16 residues. Germline CDR1 reads SGHTA; CDR2 reads FQGNSA. V gave up 1 base and J gave up 5 bases; unmatched junction bases: 5. DNA for the CDR3: TGTGCCAGCAGCTTAGTTTGGGGGACAGGGAATGAAAAACTGTTTTTT. Translation: CASSLVWGTGNEKLFF.